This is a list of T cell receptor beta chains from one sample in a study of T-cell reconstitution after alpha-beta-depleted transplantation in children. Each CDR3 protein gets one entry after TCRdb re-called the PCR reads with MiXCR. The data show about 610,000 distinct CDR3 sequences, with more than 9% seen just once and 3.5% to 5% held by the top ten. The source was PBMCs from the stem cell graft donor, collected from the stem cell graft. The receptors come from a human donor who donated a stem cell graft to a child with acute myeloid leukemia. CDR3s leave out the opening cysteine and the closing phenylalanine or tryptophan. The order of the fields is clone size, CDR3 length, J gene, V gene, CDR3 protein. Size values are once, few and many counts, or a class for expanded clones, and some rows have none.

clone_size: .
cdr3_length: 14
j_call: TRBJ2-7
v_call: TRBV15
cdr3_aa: ATSRDYRAAPREQY

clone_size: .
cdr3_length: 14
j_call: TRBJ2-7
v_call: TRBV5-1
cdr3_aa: ASSLTRTGTGLEKY

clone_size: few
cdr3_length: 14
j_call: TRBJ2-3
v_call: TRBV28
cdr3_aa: ASSLPGRAGEDTQY

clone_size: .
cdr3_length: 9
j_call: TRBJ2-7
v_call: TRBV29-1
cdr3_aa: SGILDYEQY

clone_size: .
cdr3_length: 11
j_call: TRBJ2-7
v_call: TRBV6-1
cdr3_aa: ASNLRGVYEQY

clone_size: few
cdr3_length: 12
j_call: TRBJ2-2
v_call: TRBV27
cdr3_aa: ASTRRADTGELF

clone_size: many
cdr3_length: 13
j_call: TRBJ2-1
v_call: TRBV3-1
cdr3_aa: ASSPGTSAYNEQF

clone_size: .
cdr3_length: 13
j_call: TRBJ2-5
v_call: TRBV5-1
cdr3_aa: ASSPAGMSQETQY

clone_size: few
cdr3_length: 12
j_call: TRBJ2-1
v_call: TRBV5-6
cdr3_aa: ASRFGGRGNEQF

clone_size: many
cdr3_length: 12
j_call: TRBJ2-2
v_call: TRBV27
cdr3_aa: ASSSALNTGELF

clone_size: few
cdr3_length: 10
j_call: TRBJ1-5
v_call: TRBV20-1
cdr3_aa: SAVTSNQPQH

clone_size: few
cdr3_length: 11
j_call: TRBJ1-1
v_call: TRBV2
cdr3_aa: ASQGRVNTEAF

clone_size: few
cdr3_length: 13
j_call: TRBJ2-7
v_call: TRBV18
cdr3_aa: ASSPRQESSYEQY

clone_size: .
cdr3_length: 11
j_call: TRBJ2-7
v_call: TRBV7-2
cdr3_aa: ASSFVRDQGQY

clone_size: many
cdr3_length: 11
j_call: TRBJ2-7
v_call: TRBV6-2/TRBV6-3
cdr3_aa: ASSYARGGEQY

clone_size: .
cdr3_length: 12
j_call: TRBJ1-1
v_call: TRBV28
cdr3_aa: ASRRTDRLTEAF

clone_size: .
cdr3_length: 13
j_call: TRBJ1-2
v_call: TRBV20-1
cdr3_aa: SASLRPGAIYGYT

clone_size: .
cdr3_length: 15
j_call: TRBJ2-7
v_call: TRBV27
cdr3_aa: ASSWGWRRESSYEQY

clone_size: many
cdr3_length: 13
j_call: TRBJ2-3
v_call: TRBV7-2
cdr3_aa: ASSLDDINRGTQY

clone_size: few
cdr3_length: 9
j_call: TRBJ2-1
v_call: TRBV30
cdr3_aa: AWDGYNEQF

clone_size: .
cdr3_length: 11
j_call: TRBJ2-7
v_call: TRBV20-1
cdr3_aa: SASGQPSYEQY

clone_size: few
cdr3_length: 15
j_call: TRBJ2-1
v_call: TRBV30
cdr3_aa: AWSVSLGLAVYNEQF